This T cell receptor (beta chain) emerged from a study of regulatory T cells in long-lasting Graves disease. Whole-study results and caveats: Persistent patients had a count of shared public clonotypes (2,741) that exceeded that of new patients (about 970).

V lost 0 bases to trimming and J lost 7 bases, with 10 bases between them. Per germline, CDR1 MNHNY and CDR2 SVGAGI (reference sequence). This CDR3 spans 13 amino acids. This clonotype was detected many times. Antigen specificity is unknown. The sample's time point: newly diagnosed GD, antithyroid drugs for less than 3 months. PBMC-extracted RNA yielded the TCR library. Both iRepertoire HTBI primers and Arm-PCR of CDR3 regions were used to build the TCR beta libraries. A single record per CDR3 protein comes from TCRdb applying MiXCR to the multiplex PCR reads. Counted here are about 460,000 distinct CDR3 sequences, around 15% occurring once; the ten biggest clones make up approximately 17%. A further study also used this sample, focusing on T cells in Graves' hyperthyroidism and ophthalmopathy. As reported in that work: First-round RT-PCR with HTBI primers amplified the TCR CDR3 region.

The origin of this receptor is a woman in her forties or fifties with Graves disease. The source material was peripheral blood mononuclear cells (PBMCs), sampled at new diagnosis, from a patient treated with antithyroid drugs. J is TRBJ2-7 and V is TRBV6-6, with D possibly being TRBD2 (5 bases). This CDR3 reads CASSYSHGGEQYF. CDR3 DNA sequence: TGTGCCAGCAGTTACTCGCACGGCGGGGAGCAGTACTTC.